This entry describes one TCR beta chain. Germline V gene lookup returns CDR1 LGHNA and CDR2 YSLEER. This CDR3 spans 14 amino acids. The V gene lost 0 bases and the J gene lost 6 bases, with 11 bases spanning the gap. This sample is drawn from a study of cytomegalovirus exposure and HLA in healthy donors. Primers: 60 Vbeta forward and 13 Jbeta reverse. Sequencing used immunoSEQ multiplex PCR; TCRdb keeps in-frame clones, though not all of them. The sample has around 37,000 clones; roughly 80% are singletons. The chain recombines TRBV4-3 with TRBJ1-1; D perhaps matches TRBD1 (5 bases). Sample: PBMCs. The origin of this receptor is a middle-aged man in good health and CMV-seronegative. CDR3 nucleotides: TGCGCCAGCAGCCAAGATCTCAGGGTCGCTGAAGCTTTCTTT. It translates to CASSQDLRVAEAFF.